Below, 14 T cell receptor beta chains from the same sample are listed, as sequenced in a study of stem cell transplantation in POMP-related autoinflammatory disease. Sequencing used immunoSEQ multiplex PCR; TCRdb keeps in-frame clones, though not all of them. In the table there are 25,000 to 30,000 clones, roughly 80% of which are singletons. Sequencing was performed on CD4+ T cells from PBMCs, taken before stem cell transplantation. The origin of the receptors is a human donor with POMP-related autoinflammation and immune dysregulation (PRAID).

The chain recombines TRBV6-1 with TRBJ2-5, with TRBD2 matching 7 bases. Trimming at V came to 2 bases and at J to 0 bases, leaving 6 bases not matched to a gene. The germline CDR1 and CDR2 sequences are MNHNS and SASEGT. The CDR3 contains 16 residues. CDR3: CASSEQVLANQETQYF. CDR3 bases: TGTGCCAGCAGTGAACAGGTACTAGCGAACCAAGAGACCCAGTACTTC.

The chain combines TRBV5-1 with TRBJ2-1; 13 bases are shared with TRBD2. The CDR3 runs 19 residues. The V gene's germline CDR1 is SGHRS and CDR2 YFSETQ. Losses at the gene ends were 0 bases for V and 0 bases for J; bases not matched to a gene: 6. This CDR3 reads CASSLVGLAGVSSYNEQFF. As DNA, the CDR3 is TGCGCCAGCAGCTTGGTAGGACTAGCGGGGGTAAGCTCCTACAATGAGCAGTTCTTC.

V and J are TRBV5-1 and TRBJ1-6; possible D gene TRBD1, 5 bases. This CDR3 has 14 residues. V was cut by 4 bases and J by 7 bases, with 12 bases left in between. Germline V lookup: CDR1 SGHRS, CDR2 YFSETQ. As DNA, the CDR3 is TGCGCCAGCAGCCTCGCAGGGTTAAATTCACCCCTCCACTTT. It codes for CASSLAGLNSPLHF.

This chain uses TRBV4-1 with TRBJ1-2, with D unclear. The germline CDR1 and CDR2 sequences are MGHRA and YSYEKL. Trimming took off 0 bases at V and 4 bases at J, with 6 bases between the two ends. The CDR3 spans 13 residues. The DNA of the CDR3 is TGCGCCAGCAGCCAAGAACTCTCCTATGGCTACACCTTC. Translating gives CASSQELSYGYTF.

The rearrangement links TRBV6-5 to TRBJ1-4; no definite D call. V lost 2 bases and J 0 bases, leaving 7 bases between the germline ends. Germline loops: CDR1 MNHEY, CDR2 SVGAGI. The CDR3 runs 15 residues. The CDR3 is CASSYMGTTNEKLFF. The CDR3, as DNA: TGTGCCAGCAGTTACATGGGTACAACTAATGAAAAACTGTTTTTT.

This clone was observed once. The rearrangement uses TRBV5-6 and TRBJ1-5; TRBD1 is a possible D gene (5 bases). The CDR3 has 14 amino acids. V lost 2 bases to trimming and J lost 3 bases, with 9 bases between them. CDR1 SGHDT and CDR2 YYEEEE come from the germline V gene. In DNA form, the CDR3 reads TGTGCCAGCAGCTTTCGACAGACCAATCAGCCCCAGCATTTT. It specifies CASSFRQTNQPQHF.

This sequence joins TRBV7-2 and TRBJ1-1; possibly TRBD1 for D (6 bases). Trimming removed 5 bases from V and 4 bases from J, with 11 bases in between. This CDR3 region has 13 residues. Germline V gene sequence: CDR1 SGHTA, CDR2 FQGNSA. CDR3 protein: CASSKGGVTEAFF. The CDR3 nucleotides read TGTGCCAGCAGCAAAGGGGGGGTCACTGAAGCTTTCTTT.

The V call is TRBV10-1, the J call TRBJ2-2; tentatively, D is TRBD1 (5 bases). Germline CDR1 WNHNN, CDR2 SYGVQD (reference sequence). This CDR3 spans 14 amino acids. Trimming pared 10 bases from V and 0 bases from J, leaving 12 bases between. The CDR3 region is CATQWGANTGELFF. Here the CDR3 DNA reads TGCGCCACTCAGTGGGGCGCGAACACCGGGGAGCTGTTTTTT.

This chain uses TRBV18 with TRBJ1-2; no reliable D call. V was pared by 2 bases and J by 1 base, with 11 bases between. The germline CDR1 and CDR2 sequences are KGHSH and LQKENI. There are 15 residues in the CDR3. The CDR3 spells CASSPNSARNYGYTF. The CDR3 region has the DNA TGTGCCAGCTCACCAAACTCGGCTCGTAACTATGGCTACACCTTC.

The chain is built from TRBV6-5 and TRBJ2-3; 10 nucleotides line up with TRBD1. This CDR3 contains 14 residues. V trimming: 6 bases; J trimming: 5 bases; junction bases outside the gene matches: 5. Germline V CDR1 and CDR2: MNHEY, SVGAGI. The CDR3 DNA sequence: TGTGCCAGCAGCCGACAGGGGGCGAGAGATACGCAGTATTTT. Translated: CASSRQGARDTQYF.

This clone came up once. The chain is built from TRBV27 and TRBJ2-5, with 8 bases matching TRBD1. The CDR3 has 12 residues. V was clipped by 10 bases and J by 1 base; unmatched bases: 2. Germline V gene data show CDR1 as MNHEY and CDR2 as SMNVEV (reference sequence). The CDR3 region has the DNA TGTGCCACCGGACAGGGCCAAGAGACCCAGTACTTC. It is translated as CATGQGQETQYF.

This chain uses TRBV19 with TRBJ2-1; 9 bases map to TRBD2. This CDR3 is 17 amino acids long. J lost 6 bases, V lost 1 base, and 10 bases had no gene match. Germline V lookup: CDR1 LNHDA, CDR2 SQIVND (reference sequence). CDR3 sequence (DNA): TGTGCCAGTAGTATAGGGCCCACTAGCGGGCACCCCAATGAGCAGTTCTTC. Its protein is CASSIGPTSGHPNEQFF.

The sample holds a few counts of this clone. The chain recombines TRBV19 with TRBJ1-2, with D possibly being TRBD1 (5 bases). Deletions cut 7 bases from V and 4 bases from J, with 16 bases between. This CDR3 is 14 amino acids long. From germline, CDR1 is LNHDA and CDR2 SQIVND (reference sequence). The DNA for the CDR3 is TGTGCCAGTACAAAAGAGGGGCTGATCTATGGCTACACCTTC. This gives the protein CASTKEGLIYGYTF. The variable domain in full, completed from reference TRBV19 and TRBJ1-2, reads DGGITQSPKYLFRKEGQNVTLSCEQNLNHDAMYWYRQDPGQGLRLIYYSQIVNDFQKGDIAEGYSVSREKKESFPLTVTSAQKNPTAFYLCASTKEGLIYGYTFGSGTRLTVV.

The J gene is TRBJ2-3, the V gene TRBV7-9; D assignment may be TRBD1 or TRBD2 (5 bases each). The V gene lost 5 bases and the J gene lost 0 bases, with 15 bases spanning the gap. The CDR3 spans 16 residues. Germline CDR1 and CDR2: SEHNR and FQNEAQ (reference sequence). The CDR3 region has the DNA TGTGCCAGCAGCCTCCGAACCGGGACGAGCACAGATACGCAGTATTTT. Residues: CASSLRTGTSTDTQYF.